The 14 T cell receptor beta chains below all came from one sample that was sequenced in a study of blood T cell repertoires in COVID-19. Sequencing used immunoSEQ multiplex PCR; TCRdb keeps in-frame clones, though not all of them. Of roughly 120,000 clones in the sample, roughly 80% were seen once. Sequencing used peripheral blood. The receptor source for this set is a woman between 40 and 55 years old with acute or convalescent COVID-19.

Only a few counts were recorded for this clone. The CDR3 DNA reads TGTGCCAGCAGCTTGCAGCAGGCCGGGGAGCTGTTTTTT. Its translation is CASSLQQAGELFF. The chain employs TRBV5-6 and TRBJ2-2; D not certain. The germline V gene encodes CDR1 SGHDT and CDR2 YYEEEE. The CDR3 totals 13 residues. Trimming shortened V by 1 base and J by 6 bases, and 7 bases separated the two germline ends. Full variable domain (rest looked up from reference TRBV5-6 and TRBJ2-2): DAGVTQSPTHLIKTRGQQVTLRCSPKSGHDTVSWYQQALGQGPQFIFQYYEEEERQRGNFPDRFSGHQFPNYSSELNVNALLLGDSALYLCASSLQQAGELFFGEGSRLTVL.

This sequence joins TRBV5-1 and TRBJ1-6; 8 nucleotides match TRBD1. Germline loops: CDR1 SGHRS, CDR2 YFSETQ. This CDR3 comprises 16 residues. J gave up 6 bases and V 4 bases, and 9 bases lay outside the gene matches. The CDR3 DNA is TGCGCCAGCAGCCGGACAGGGAGCGGGGCTAATTCACCCCTCCACTTT. Translation: CASSRTGSGANSPLHF.

J is TRBJ2-7 and V is TRBV7-2; TRBD2 might be the D (6 bases). V was clipped by 5 bases and J by 6 bases, with 14 bases between them. The CDR3 length is 13 residues. Germline V gives CDR1 SGHTA, CDR2 FQGNSA. The CDR3 loop reads CASSRESAGEQYF. CDR3 coding DNA: TGTGCCAGCAGCCGGGAGTCCGCGGGCGAGCAGTACTTC.

The chain uses TRBV7-8 and TRBJ1-5; 9 bases are a match to TRBD1. Germline-derived CDR1 and CDR2 are SGHVS and FQNEAQ. CDR3 length equals 15 residues. Trimming took 6 bases from V and 7 from J; bases not matched to a gene: 10. This CDR3 reads CASSSGTGPFQPQHF. CDR3 nucleotide sequence: TGTGCCAGCAGTTCCGGGACAGGGCCTTTCCAGCCCCAGCATTTT.

This clone has a handful of counts. This chain connects TRBV7-2 to TRBJ2-3, with 16 bases aligning to TRBD2. Per the germline V gene, CDR1 is SGHTA and CDR2 is FQGNSA. The CDR3 is made up of 16 amino acids. The ends lost 5 bases at V and 5 bases at J; junction bases unmatched: 4. The CDR3 bases are TGTGCCAGCAGCGAGGGACTAGCGGGGGGGCGAGATACGCAGTATTTT. It encodes CASSEGLAGGRDTQYF. Full variable domain (outside the CDR3, taken from reference TRBV7-2 and TRBJ2-3): GAGVSQSPSNKVTEKGKDVELRCDPISGHTALYWYRQSLGQGLEFLIYFQGNSAPDKSGLPSDRFSAERTGGSVSTLTIQRTQQEDSAVYLCASSEGLAGGRDTQYFGPGTRLTVL.

The V and J genes are TRBV5-4 and TRBJ2-7; the match to TRBD1 covers 10 bases. The CDR3 spans 14 residues. From germline, CDR1 is SGHNT and CDR2 YYREEE (reference sequence). The V and J ends lost 5 bases and 2 bases, in that order; junction bases with no gene match: 4. The CDR3 region has the DNA TGTGCCAGCAGTAAGGACAGGGGGGCCTACGAGCAGTACTTC. It encodes CASSKDRGAYEQYF. Together with reference TRBV5-4 and TRBJ2-7, the CDR3 gives the full variable domain: ETGVTQSPTHLIKTRGQQVTLRCSSQSGHNTVSWYQQALGQGPQFIFQYYREEENGRGNFPPRFSGLQFPNYSSELNVNALELDDSALYLCASSKDRGAYEQYFGPGTRLTVT.

The chain carries TRBV10-3 and TRBJ1-2; 9 nucleotides align to TRBD1. Germline V gene lookup returns CDR1 ENHRY and CDR2 SYGVKD. V trimming: 4 bases; J trimming: 4 bases; junction bases outside the gene matches: 4. The CDR3 contains 14 residues. CDR3 sequence reads: CAISAQGAGYGYTF. DNA for the CDR3: TGTGCCATCAGTGCACAGGGGGCTGGCTATGGCTACACCTTC.

This chain uses TRBV7-9 with TRBJ1-5; 8 bases are a match to TRBD1. The ends lost 0 bases at V and 4 bases at J; junction bases unmatched: 8. The germline gives CDR1 SEHNR, CDR2 FQNEAQ (reference sequence). The CDR3 loop spans 17 amino acids. The CDR3 protein is CASSLAPGGYGNQPQHF. CDR3 DNA sequence: TGTGCCAGCAGCTTAGCCCCAGGGGGCTATGGAAATCAGCCCCAGCATTTT.

This clone occurred a few times. The chain couples TRBV5-5 to TRBJ1-3, with 9 positions matching TRBD1. V was clipped by 4 bases and J by 4 bases; unmatched bases: 9. The CDR3 spans 16 residues. CDR1 and CDR2 from the germline V gene are SGHKS and YYEKEE (reference sequence). The CDR3 sequence is CASSEMPGQGGNTIYF. CDR3 in DNA: TGTGCCAGCAGCGAGATGCCGGGACAGGGAGGAAACACCATATATTTT.

The chain combines TRBV30 with TRBJ1-2, with D perhaps TRBD1 (5 bases). This CDR3 has 11 residues. Trimming took 5 bases from V and 6 from J, leaving 10 bases between them. The V gene's germline CDR1 is GTSNPN and CDR2 SVGIG (reference sequence). The CDR3 DNA reads as TGTGCCTGGTGGGCAGGGCATGGCTACACCTTC. This translates into CAWWAGHGYTF.

This clone was recorded only once. The gene calls are TRBV14 and TRBJ2-6, with TRBD2 as a possible D gene (6 bases). Germline V gives CDR1 SGHDN, CDR2 FVKESK. This CDR3 spans 15 amino acids. Deletions cut 7 bases from V and 0 bases from J, with 10 bases between. In nucleotides, the CDR3 is TGTGCCAGCATTTGGGGGGTCTCTGGGGCCAACGTCCTGACTTTC. Translated: CASIWGVSGANVLTF.

V and J are TRBV11-1 and TRBJ1-1, with a tentative D call TRBD1 (6 bases). The CDR3 extends over 13 amino acids. Between the trimmed V and J ends, which lost 2 bases and 4 bases, there was a span of 8 bases. Per germline, CDR1 SGHAT and CDR2 FQDESV (reference sequence). The CDR3 here is CASSLRGTTEAFF. The CDR3 bases are TGTGCCAGCAGCTTAAGGGGGACCACTGAAGCTTTCTTT.

CDR3 coding DNA: TGTGCCAGCAGATTATACACAGATACGCAGTATTTT. Protein product: CASRLYTDTQYF. The V gene is TRBV5-8, the J gene TRBJ2-3; D is unresolved. This CDR3 is built from 12 residues. Germline CDR1 SGHTS, CDR2 YDEGEE. Trimming removed 5 bases at V and 2 bases at J, with 6 bases between.

This clone has just a few counts. The rearrangement links TRBV2 to TRBJ2-1, with 8 bases fitting TRBD1. V was pared by 5 bases and J by 4 bases, with 7 bases of the junction left unmatched. CDR1 is SNHLY and CDR2 is FYNNEI in the germline V gene. This CDR3 comprises 15 residues. CDR3 DNA sequence: TGTGCCAGCAGTCCGGACAGGGCAGGGTACAATGAGCAGTTCTTC. It translates to CASSPDRAGYNEQFF. Full variable domain (remainder filled in from reference TRBV2 and TRBJ2-1): EPEVTQTPSHQVTQMGQEVILRCVPISNHLYFYWYRQILGQKVEFLVSFYNNEISEKSEIFDDQFSVERPDGSNFTLKIRSTKLEDSAMYFCASSPDRAGYNEQFFGPGTRLTVL.